This T cell receptor beta chain was documented in a study of B cell selection in AIRE deficiency. Findings of the study overall: Patient Tconv cells held about 30% of Treg sequences shared by healthy donors. Healthy donors alone shared under 35% of 4,000 or so Treg sequences; patients alone more than 8.5%. Tconv and Treg cells from AIRE-deficient patients resembled healthy donors in TCRBV usage, CDR3 length and diversity. Shared Treg sequences had shorter CDR3s, biased toward rearrangements with few non-templated insertions.

TCRdb keeps only in-frame clones here, not all; method: immunoSEQ multiplex PCR. There are around 22,000 clones in the sample; approximately 91% occur only once, and more than 1.3% lies in the top ten. Regulatory T cells were sorted as CD4+CD25hiCD127low/negative. Note on this clone: Its antigen is currently unknown.

V was cut by 4 bases and J by 7 bases, with 14 bases left in between. The CDR3 is 14 amino acids. Germline CDR1 SGHRS, CDR2 YFSETQ. The J gene is TRBJ2-2, the V gene TRBV5-1, with D possibly matching TRBD1 (5 bases). The receptor comes from a human donor in good health. The specimen sequenced was CD4+CD25+ Tregs sorted from PBMCs. Here the CDR3 reads CASSRGPEGGELFF. The CDR3, as DNA: TGCGCCAGCAGCAGGGGTCCCGAAGGCGGGGAGCTGTTTTTT.